This T cell receptor beta chain was identified during a study of Graves' ophthalmopathy and Graves' hyperthyroidism. As concerns this clonotype: The antigen is undetermined. A single base separates this from a much larger clone, so it may be a read error. The CDR3 end shows no conserved phenylalanine or tryptophan, and so a read error is likely.

The study recruited hyperthyroidism patients aged 18 to 65 who were newly diagnosed, under 2 months' duration. Study-level findings and limits: In blood, most expanded thyroid clonotypes above 0.001 frequency were also detected.

RNA transcripts yielded amplified TCR beta CDR3 regions. Following a first-round RT-PCR that used HTBI primers, a second-round multiplex PCR was carried out. TCRdb used MiXCR to reprocess the multiplex PCR reads, holding one entry per CDR3 protein. Of roughly 600,000 distinct CDR3 sequences listed, approximately 37% are singletons. This CDR3 is 12 amino acids long. The ends were cut back, 7 bases at V and 1 base at J, with 10 bases in the middle. Germline V gene data show CDR1 as DFQATT and CDR2 as SNEGSKA (reference sequence). V gene TRBV20-1 combines with J gene TRBJ2-5, with D possibly being TRBD1 (5 bases). Specimen: peripheral blood or thyroid tissue (not recorded which). The sequence was collected from an adult man with Graves' hyperthyroidism. This CDR3 reads CSGERGQETQYV. The CDR3 nucleotides read TGCAGTGGGGAAAGGGGCCAAGAGACCCAGTACGTC.